The 23 T cell receptor beta chains presented below share a single source sample, sequenced in a study of cytomegalovirus exposure and HLA in healthy donors. The PCR was carried out with 60 Vbeta primers and 13 Jbeta primers. TCRdb's copy holds only in-frame clones and misses some; the assay was immunoSEQ multiplex PCR. The table records about 130,000 clones, around 77% of them present only once. Sequenced input: PBMCs. These receptors were obtained from a man aged 45-60 years in good health and CMV-seronegative.

The gene calls are TRBV6-5 and TRBJ1-5, with D possibly being TRBD1 (5 bases). The V end was cut by 5 bases, the J end by 4 bases, with 12 bases between. Germline CDR1 MNHEY, CDR2 SVGAGI. The CDR3 has 14 amino acids. The CDR3 nucleotides read TGTGCCAGCAGTCTCGGACGGACAAATCAGCCCCAGCATTTT. This encodes CASSLGRTNQPQHF.

The V and J genes are TRBV4-3 and TRBJ2-1; 9 bases are a match to TRBD2. Germline V gene data show CDR1 as LGHNA and CDR2 as YSLEER. Trimming removed 0 bases from V and 9 bases from J; junction bases left unmatched: 12. There are 17 residues in the CDR3. CDR3: CASSQDWGAGGYGEQFF. The CDR3 nucleotides read TGCGCCAGCAGCCAAGATTGGGGAGCGGGAGGATATGGTGAGCAGTTCTTC.

J is TRBJ2-1 and V is TRBV29-1; D is perhaps TRBD2 (6 bases). CDR3 length: 14 amino acids. V lost 7 bases and J lost 2, with 15 bases in between. Germline CDR1 is SQVTM and CDR2 is ANQGSEA. CDR3 in DNA: TGCAGCGGGGCGGGACCGCCAACCTACAATGAGCAGTTCTTC. Protein product: CSGAGPPTYNEQFF.

This clone was observed once. This chain joins TRBV15 and TRBJ2-3, with 8 bases that match TRBD1. After removal of 3 bases from V and 0 bases from J, the junction contained 14 bases not matched to a gene. Per germline, CDR1 LNHNV and CDR2 YYDKDF (reference sequence). The CDR3 totals 19 residues. The CDR3 is CATSSPTHRGTGSTDTQYF. The CDR3 nucleotides read TGTGCCACCAGCAGCCCAACCCACAGGGGGACGGGTAGCACAGATACGCAGTATTTT.

This chain links TRBV9 with TRBJ2-5; TRBD2 might be the D (6 bases). The CDR3 extends over 17 amino acids. V lost 4 bases and J 1 base, leaving 20 bases between the germline ends. Germline loops: CDR1 SGDLS, CDR2 YYNGEE. CDR3 in amino acids: CASSRRGLPASQETQYF. DNA for the CDR3: TGTGCCAGCAGCAGGCGGGGCCTTCCCGCCTCCCAAGAGACCCAGTACTTC.

This clone came up a few times. In DNA form, the CDR3 reads TGCGCCAGCAGCCAAGATGGTCTCGCGGGAGCCTACAATGAGCAGTTCTTC. Translating it yields CASSQDGLAGAYNEQFF. This chain connects TRBV4-1 to TRBJ2-1; TRBD2 aligns across 7 bases. The CDR3 runs 17 residues. Germline-derived CDR1 and CDR2 are MGHRA and YSYEKL. J lost 2 bases, V lost 0 bases, and 7 bases had no gene match.

This sequence joins TRBV27 and TRBJ1-1; 7 bases fit TRBD1. The CDR3 has 16 amino acids. Germline CDR1 is MNHEY and CDR2 is SMNVEV (reference sequence). With V trimmed by 6 bases and J by 5 bases, 15 bases remained unmatched. Here the CDR3 DNA reads TGTGCCAGCAGGACTCTCATCGTACAGGGGAGAACTGAAGCTTTCTTT. Translation gives CASRTLIVQGRTEAFF.

V usage is TRBV10-3 and J usage is TRBJ1-1; D gene uncertain. The CDR3 spans 13 residues. Trimming stripped 3 bases from V and 3 bases from J, with 8 bases between. Per the germline V gene, CDR1 is ENHRY and CDR2 is SYGVKD. The CDR3 region is CAISDRQDTEAFF. The CDR3 bases are TGTGCCATCAGTGACAGACAAGACACTGAAGCTTTCTTT.

CDR3 nucleotides: TGTGCCAGCTCCGACAGGGGGTCTGAAGCTTTCTTT. Translation: CASSDRGSEAFF. The rearrangement uses TRBV18 and TRBJ1-1; TRBD1 matches at 9 bases. Germline values: CDR1 KGHSH, CDR2 LQKENI. This CDR3 spans 12 amino acids. V was clipped by 6 bases and J by 6 bases; unmatched bases: 2.

This chain uses TRBV15 with TRBJ2-7, with 9 nucleotides matching TRBD2. CDR1 is LNHNV, CDR2 YYDKDF, per germline (reference sequence). The CDR3 is 16 amino acids. V was pared by 4 bases and J by 0 bases, with 7 bases of the junction left unmatched. CDR3 sequence: CATSNATSGSSYEQYF. CDR3 nucleotides: TGTGCCACCAGCAACGCGACTAGCGGAAGCTCCTACGAGCAGTACTTC.

The gene calls are TRBV7-8 and TRBJ2-7; 7 bases agree with TRBD2. Germline CDR1 SGHVS, CDR2 FQNEAQ. This CDR3 is 16 amino acids long. J lost 2 bases, V lost 5 bases, and 12 bases had no gene match. CDR3 amino acids: CASSPNRDYGTYEQYF. In DNA form, the CDR3 reads TGTGCCAGCAGCCCAAACCGGGACTACGGTACCTACGAGCAGTACTTC.

V gene TRBV6-1 combines with J gene TRBJ2-2; 9 positions agree with TRBD2. The CDR3 covers 15 residues. Germline V CDR1 and CDR2: MNHNS, SASEGT. With V trimmed by 3 bases and J by 4 bases, 3 bases remained unmatched. Written as DNA, the CDR3 is TGTGCCAGCAGTGAGCTAGCGGGATTCACCGGGGAGCTGTTTTTT. Its protein is CASSELAGFTGELFF.

This chain joins TRBV10-1 and TRBJ2-7, with 9 bases aligning to TRBD2. Germline lookup yields CDR1 WNHNN and CDR2 SYGVQD (reference sequence). CDR3 length: 15 amino acids. V was pared by 3 bases and J by 2 bases, with 5 bases of the junction left unmatched. CDR3 DNA sequence: TGCGCCAGCAGTGACGGCGGGAGGGCCCCCTACGAGCAGTACTTC. Translated: CASSDGGRAPYEQYF.

The chain combines TRBV7-6 with TRBJ2-1; no clear D. V shed 1 base and J shed 9 bases, with 10 bases lying between them. Germline CDR1 SGHVS, CDR2 FNYEAQ. The CDR3 has 13 residues. In DNA, the CDR3 is TGTGCCAGCAGCTTAGTCTGGCAGGCTGAGCAGTTCTTC. Translating gives CASSLVWQAEQFF.

V gene TRBV30 combines with J gene TRBJ2-1; 10 nucleotides agree with TRBD2. Germline values: CDR1 GTSNPN, CDR2 SVGIG (reference sequence). The V segment lost 0 bases and the J segment 5 bases; nucleotides outside the gene matches: 4. The CDR3 spans 15 residues. CDR3 in DNA: TGTGCCTGGAGTGTGAAACTAGCGGGAAACAATGAGCAGTTCTTC. Translated, it gives CAWSVKLAGNNEQFF. Full variable domain (remainder filled in from reference TRBV30 and TRBJ2-1): SQTIHQWPATLVQPVGSPLSLECTVEGTSNPNLYWYRQAAGRGLQLLFYSVGIGQISSEVPQNLSASRPQDRQFILSSKKLLLSDSGFYLCAWSVKLAGNNEQFFGPGTRLTVL.

CDR3 sequence reads: CASSSIGQGGTNEKLFF. The CDR3 nucleotides are TGTGCCAGCAGTTCCATAGGACAGGGAGGCACTAATGAAAAACTGTTTTTT. The chain recombines TRBV28 with TRBJ1-4; 8 bases agree with TRBD1. Germline V gene data show CDR1 as MDHEN and CDR2 as SYDVKM. This CDR3 has 17 amino acids. V was clipped by 4 bases and J by 2 bases; unmatched bases: 9. The whole variable domain, filled in from reference TRBV28 and TRBJ1-4, reads DVKVTQSSRYLVKRTGEKVFLECVQDMDHENMFWYRQDPGLGLRLIYFSYDVKMKEKGDIPEGYSVSREKKERFSLILESASTNQTSMYLCASSSIGQGGTNEKLFFGSGTQLSVL.

This rearrangement joins TRBV18 to TRBJ2-4, with 9 positions matching TRBD1. The CDR3 has 16 residues. Germline V gene data show CDR1 as KGHSH and CDR2 as LQKENI. The junction had 3 bases not matched to a gene; V was cut back by 3 bases and J by 0 bases. CDR3 DNA sequence: TGTGCCAGCTCACCGACAGGGGGGACAGCCAAAAACATTCAGTACTTC. Amino acids: CASSPTGGTAKNIQYF.

The rearrangement uses TRBV5-1 and TRBJ2-1; 10 bases fit TRBD1. The CDR3 is 13 amino acids. Germline V gives CDR1 SGHRS, CDR2 YFSETQ. V was clipped by 2 bases and J by 10 bases; unmatched bases: 3. The CDR3 sequence is CASSLRDRGEQFF. In DNA form, the CDR3 reads TGCGCCAGCAGCTTACGGGACAGGGGCGAGCAGTTCTTC.

The rearrangement uses TRBV6-6 and TRBJ1-2; 9 positions match TRBD1. The CDR3 spans 15 residues. CDR1 and CDR2 (germline): MNHNY, SVGAGI (reference sequence). V dropped 7 bases and J dropped 2; count of bases not matched to a gene: 8. The CDR3 DNA follows: TGTGCCAGCAATCGGGACAGGGTGAAAAACTATGGCTACACCTTC. The encoded protein is CASNRDRVKNYGYTF.

This clone was seen a handful of times. The V gene is TRBV6-6, the J gene TRBJ2-1; 7 nucleotides align to TRBD2. Trimming cost V 2 bases and J 5 bases; bases outside gene matches: 3. CDR3 length equals 14 residues. Germline CDR1 and CDR2: MNHNY and SVGAGI (reference sequence). CDR3 region: CASSYGTINNEQFF. In nucleotides, the CDR3 is TGTGCCAGCAGTTACGGGACTATTAACAATGAGCAGTTCTTC.

The rearrangement links TRBV27 to TRBJ2-4, with D possibly TRBD2 on 6 matching bases. The CDR3 length is 18 residues. Looked up from germline, CDR1 is MNHEY and CDR2 is SMNVEV (reference sequence). The germline V and J ends were trimmed by 1 base and 1 base, with 17 bases remaining between them. The CDR3 sequence: CASSLFGRSGWAKNIQYF. CDR3 nucleotide sequence: TGTGCCAGCAGTTTATTCGGGAGATCAGGTTGGGCCAAAAACATTCAGTACTTC.

The chain carries TRBV27 and TRBJ2-2; 7 positions match TRBD1. CDR1 MNHEY and CDR2 SMNVEV come from the germline V gene (reference sequence). V lost 6 bases and J lost 7; bases outside the gene matches: 8. The CDR3 consists of 14 residues. The CDR3 region has the DNA TGTGCCAGCAGAGAGGACAGGAGAGGCGGGGAGCTGTTTTTT. This encodes CASREDRRGGELFF.

This chain connects TRBV2 to TRBJ2-3; 9 positions agree with TRBD2. CDR1 is SNHLY, CDR2 FYNNEI, per germline. After removal of 5 bases from V and 4 bases from J, the junction contained 22 bases not matched to a gene. The CDR3 has 20 amino acids. The CDR3 loop reads CASSPSGAGGPWGMADTQYF. The CDR3 coding sequence is TGTGCCAGCAGTCCCTCAGGGGCGGGAGGGCCGTGGGGGATGGCAGATACGCAGTATTTT.